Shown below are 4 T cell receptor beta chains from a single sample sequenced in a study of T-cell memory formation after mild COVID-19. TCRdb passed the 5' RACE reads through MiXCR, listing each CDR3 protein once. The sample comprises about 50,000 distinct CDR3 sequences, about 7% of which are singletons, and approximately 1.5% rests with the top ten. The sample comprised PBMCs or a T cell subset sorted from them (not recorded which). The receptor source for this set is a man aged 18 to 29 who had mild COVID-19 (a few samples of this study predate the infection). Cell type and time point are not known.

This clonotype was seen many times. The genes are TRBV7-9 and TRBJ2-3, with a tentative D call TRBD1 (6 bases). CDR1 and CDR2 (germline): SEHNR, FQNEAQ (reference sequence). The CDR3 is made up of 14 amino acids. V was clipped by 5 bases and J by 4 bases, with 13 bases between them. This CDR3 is CASSQLEGADTQYF. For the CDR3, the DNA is TGTGCCAGCAGCCAACTCGAGGGGGCAGATACGCAGTATTTT.

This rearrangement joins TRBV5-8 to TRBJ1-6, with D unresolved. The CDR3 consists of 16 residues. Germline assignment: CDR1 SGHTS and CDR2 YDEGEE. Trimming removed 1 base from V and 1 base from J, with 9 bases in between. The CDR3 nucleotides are TGTGCCAGCAGCTTGTTCTGGATTTCCTATAATTCACCCCTCCACTTT. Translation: CASSLFWISYNSPLHF. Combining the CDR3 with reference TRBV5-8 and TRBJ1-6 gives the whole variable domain EAGVTQSPTHLIKTRGQQATLRCSPISGHTSVYWYQQALGLGLQFLLWYDEGEERNRGNFPPRFSGRQFPNYSSELNVNALELEDSALYLCASSLFWISYNSPLHFGNGTRLTVT.

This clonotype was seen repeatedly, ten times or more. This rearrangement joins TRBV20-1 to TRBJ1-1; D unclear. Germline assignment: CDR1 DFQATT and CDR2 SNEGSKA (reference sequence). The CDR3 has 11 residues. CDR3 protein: CSAYRGTEAFF. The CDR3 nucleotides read TGCAGCGCCTATCGGGGCACTGAAGCTTTCTTT.

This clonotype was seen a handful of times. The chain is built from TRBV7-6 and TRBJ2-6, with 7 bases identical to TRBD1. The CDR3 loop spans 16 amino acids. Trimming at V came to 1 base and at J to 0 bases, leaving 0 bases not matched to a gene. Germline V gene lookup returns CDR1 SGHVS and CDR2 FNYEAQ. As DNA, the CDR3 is TGTGCCAGCAGCTTAGACAGGGGCTCTGGGGCCAACGTCCTGACTTTC. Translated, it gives CASSLDRGSGANVLTF.